This T cell receptor beta chain appears in the sequencing data of a study of CD8+ T cells in alopecia areata. Peripheral blood and lesional scalp punch biopsies were taken from alopecia areata patients. Cell sorting was applied to PBMCs, and CD4+ and CD8+ T cells were collected. For this clone: What it recognizes is unknown.

CDR3 size: 15 residues. The V end was cut by 0 bases, the J end by 5 bases, with 14 bases between. Per the germline V gene, CDR1 is SGHRS and CDR2 is YFSETQ. RNA was isolated and reverse transcribed to cDNA, the sequencing template. Produced via immunoSEQ multiplex PCR; TCRdb's table is partial and in-frame only. The profile covers more than 95,000 clones, with about two fifths appearing a single time and approximately 1.5% taken by the ten largest. Study-wide points: Shared TCR sequences were less clear between patients than in mice, possibly partly from HLA diversity. Higher clonality and more expanded CD8+ clones appeared in lesional than normal scalp.

V gene TRBV5-1 combines with J gene TRBJ1-1, with D perhaps matching TRBD1 (6 bases). This receptor was identified in a human donor with alopecia areata. The specimen sequenced was CD4+ T cells sorted from blood. The CDR3 DNA reads as TGCGCCAGCAGCTTGGAATCACAGGGAAGGACTGAAGCTTTCTTT. Translated, it gives CASSLESQGRTEAFF.